A single sample is the source of the 12 T cell receptor beta chains below, sequenced in a study of lymphopenia after photon versus proton radiotherapy. Assay: immunoSEQ multiplex PCR; the TCRdb copy retains only in-frame clones and omits some. The sample lists 20,000 to 30,000 clones, about 82% occurring once. The sequences come from peripheral blood, collected from a patient treated with proton-based radiotherapy. Source of these receptors: a woman aged 70-85 years with pancreatic cancer.

The rearrangement links TRBV2 to TRBJ1-4, with D uncertain. Trimming took off 6 bases at V and 0 bases at J, with 8 bases between the two ends. The CDR3 loop spans 14 amino acids. The germline V gene has CDR1 SNHLY and CDR2 FYNNEI. The CDR3, as DNA: TGTGCCAGCAGGGCACAGACAACTAATGAAAAACTGTTTTTT. Its translation: CASRAQTTNEKLFF.

The chain links TRBV11-2 to TRBJ2-1, with 7 positions matching TRBD2. The length of the CDR3 is 16 residues. Germline values: CDR1 SGHAT, CDR2 FQNNGV. V dropped 1 base and J dropped 7; count of bases not matched to a gene: 10. The CDR3: CASSLVLAGVRNEQFF. DNA of the CDR3: TGTGCCAGCAGCTTAGTTCTTGCGGGAGTAAGAAATGAGCAGTTCTTC.

Concerning this clone: Other DNA variants within this sample encode the same CDR3. This chain connects TRBV20-1 to TRBJ2-5; no definite D call. In germline, CDR1 is DFQATT, CDR2 SNEGSKA (reference sequence). Trimming took off 5 bases at V and 5 bases at J, with 6 bases between the two ends. CDR3 size: 10 residues. DNA of the CDR3: TGCAGTGCTTTGGGGGAGACCCAGTACTTC. The encoded protein is CSALGETQYF.

The V call is TRBV2, the J call TRBJ2-7, with 9 nucleotides matching TRBD2. CDR1 is SNHLY, CDR2 FYNNEI, per germline. The CDR3 runs 13 residues. J gave up 6 bases and V 6 bases, and 6 bases lay outside the gene matches. The DNA of the CDR3 is TGTGCCAGCAGCCAGCGGGAGGACGGCGAGCAGTACTTC. As protein: CASSQREDGEQYF.

This clone is a singleton in its sample. V gene TRBV2 combines with J gene TRBJ2-7, with D possibly being TRBD1 (7 bases). Germline CDR1 is SNHLY and CDR2 is FYNNEI. The CDR3 loop spans 15 amino acids. V gave up 11 bases and J gave up 5 bases, with 25 bases separating them. In nucleotides, the CDR3 is TGTGCCGCCTCCAGGGGGGACAGCCCTGTCCACGAGCAGTACTTC. Its protein is CAASRGDSPVHEQYF. Full variable domain (remainder filled in from reference TRBV2 and TRBJ2-7): EPEVTQTPSHQVTQMGQEVILRCVPISNHLYFYWYRQILGQKVEFLVSFYNNEISEKSEIFDDQFSVERPDGSNFTLKIRSTKLEDSAMYFCAASRGDSPVHEQYFGPGTRLTVT.

This chain links TRBV5-1 with TRBJ2-3, with 7 positions matching TRBD1. V shed 5 bases, J shed 6 bases, and the junction held 3 bases outside the gene matches. Germline CDR1 is SGHRS and CDR2 is YFSETQ. This CDR3 contains 12 residues. The CDR3 nucleotides read TGCGCCAGCAGTCCGGACAGGGATACGCAGTATTTT. It translates to CASSPDRDTQYF.

This clone appeared a single time. The V call is TRBV7-2, the J call TRBJ2-2; 8 bases map to TRBD1. CDR1 is SGHTA and CDR2 is FQGNSA in the germline V gene. J was trimmed by 0 bases and V by 0 bases; bases with no gene match: 3. There are 17 residues in the CDR3. The CDR3 DNA reads TGTGCCAGCAGCTTAGCGCGGACAGGGACGAACACCGGGGAGCTGTTTTTT. It specifies CASSLARTGTNTGELFF.

The chain combines TRBV29-1 with TRBJ2-2; 10 bases match TRBD1. J was trimmed by 7 bases and V by 5 bases; bases with no gene match: 7. The CDR3 consists of 14 residues. Germline CDR1 SQVTM, CDR2 ANQGSEA. CDR3 nucleotides: TGCAGCGTTATGGGACAGGGGTTTCTCGGGGAGCTGTTTTTT. Protein: CSVMGQGFLGELFF.

This chain joins TRBV5-1 and TRBJ2-3; 12 bases align to TRBD2. The CDR3 has 14 amino acids. With V trimmed by 3 bases and J by 12 bases, 8 bases remained unmatched. Germline CDR1 is SGHRS and CDR2 is YFSETQ. CDR3: CASSSDGLAGNQYF. The CDR3 DNA follows: TGCGCCAGCAGCTCGGATGGACTAGCGGGGAATCAGTATTTT.

The V gene is TRBV6-5, the J gene TRBJ2-1; D may be TRBD1 (6 bases). Per germline, CDR1 MNHEY and CDR2 SVGAGI. The CDR3 is made up of 13 amino acids. V was pared by 6 bases and J by 7 bases, with 13 bases between. CDR3 nucleotides: TGTGCCAGCAGAGAGACAGGTTCTAATGAGCAGTTCTTC. Residues: CASRETGSNEQFF.

The J gene is TRBJ2-3, the V gene TRBV11-2; no clear D gene. Germline lookup yields CDR1 SGHAT and CDR2 FQNNGV. V shed 1 base and J shed 4 bases, with 9 bases lying between them. This CDR3 has 14 amino acids. The CDR3 here is CASSLVARADTQYF. CDR3 DNA sequence: TGTGCCAGCAGCTTAGTGGCAAGGGCAGATACGCAGTATTTT.

This chain uses TRBV11-3 with TRBJ2-1, with 7 bases that match TRBD2. The length of the CDR3 is 16 residues. Germline lookup yields CDR1 SGHNT and CDR2 YENEEA. V lost 1 base and J lost 0; bases outside the gene matches: 3. The DNA for the CDR3 is TGTGCCAGCAGCTTAGTTTCGGGAGGCTCCTACAATGAGCAGTTCTTC. It specifies CASSLVSGGSYNEQFF.